Presented here are 27 T cell receptor beta chains from one specimen sequenced in a study of blood T cells in healthy people across ages (dated by TCRdb to the mid-2010s). Libraries were made using 5' RACE. The instrument was an Illumina HiSeq 2500. The second PCR ran for about 6 to 11 cycles and used a J-beta primer mix along with a sample-barcoded 5' primer. TCRdb took the public reads, trimmed them with fastp at Q25, ran MiXCR for clone calling and kept in-frame beta chains. When rows share a CDR3 protein, they turn into one entry using the most common DNA and genes. In this sample the table shows about 930,000 distinct CDR3 sequences, about 28% of which occur a single time. The ten largest make up 9.5% to 13% of the sample. This sample also belongs to another study, concerning T cells of mothers and their children.

Sequenced material: blood. The receptors stem from a woman between 40 and 55 years old in good health.

The chain carries TRBV29-1 and TRBJ2-1; D is unclear. The V gene lost 6 bases and the J gene lost 0 bases, with 9 bases spanning the gap. The germline gives CDR1 SQVTM, CDR2 ANQGSEA. The CDR3 totals 13 residues. The chain's CDR3 is CSVRPSSYNEQFF. CDR3 coding DNA: TGCAGCGTACGTCCGAGCTCCTACAATGAGCAGTTCTTC.

On this clonotype: At one of its ends the junction is not consistent with the germline gene, which may arise from a read error. This sequence joins TRBV20-1 and TRBJ2-7; D may match TRBD1 or TRBD2 (5 bases each). The CDR3 is 18 residues long. Germline V gives CDR1 DFQATT, CDR2 SNEGSKA (reference sequence). CDR3 protein: CSARQGAVVGLGSYKQYF. The DNA of the CDR3 is TGCAGTGCTAGACAGGGAGCAGTCGTGGGGTTGGGATCCTACAAGCAGTACTTC.

The rearrangement joins TRBV11-2 to TRBJ1-3; no definite D call. Trimming pared 5 bases from V and 2 bases from J, leaving 7 bases between. CDR1 and CDR2 from the germline V gene are SGHAT and FQNNGV. The CDR3 is 13 amino acids. In DNA form, the CDR3 reads TGTGCCAGCAGCCATCCAACTGGAAACACCATATATTTT. It is translated as CASSHPTGNTIYF. The whole variable domain, filled in from reference TRBV11-2 and TRBJ1-3, reads EAGVAQSPRYKIIEKRQSVAFWCNPISGHATLYWYQQILGQGPKLLIQFQNNGVVDDSQLPKDRFSAERLKGVDSTLKIQPAKLEDSAVYLCASSHPTGNTIYFGEGSWLTVV.

This clonotype was seen ten or more times. The gene calls are TRBV29-1 and TRBJ1-5, with D hard to call. From germline, CDR1 is SQVTM and CDR2 ANQGSEA. V dropped 4 bases and J dropped 2 bases, with 6 bases sitting between them. CDR3 length equals 12 residues. The CDR3: CSVVDGNQPQHF. In DNA form, the CDR3 reads TGCAGCGTTGTTGACGGCAATCAGCCCCAGCATTTT.

CDR3 loop: CASGGLAGAQETQYF. The CDR3 DNA reads TGCGCCAGCGGAGGACTAGCGGGGGCTCAAGAGACCCAGTACTTC. The chain joins TRBV5-1 to TRBJ2-5; 13 bases map to TRBD2. From germline, CDR1 is SGHRS and CDR2 YFSETQ. The CDR3 sequence is 15 residues long. Germline trimming cut 7 bases from V and 2 bases from J; bases unmatched to any gene: 5.

This clonotype has only one observation. The chain carries TRBV20-1 and TRBJ2-1; D perhaps matches TRBD1 (7 bases). The J call may be faulty, since TRBJ2-7 better matches the DNA end. This CDR3 has 14 residues. Germline values: CDR1 DFQATT, CDR2 SNEGSKA (reference sequence). Here the CDR3 DNA reads TGCAGTGTTCGGACAGGTCGGGGGAACTACGAGCAGTACTTC. Protein product: CSVRTGRGNYEQYF.

This clonotype was seen only a few times. The gene calls are TRBV20-1 and TRBJ2-3; D not certain. V was pared by 0 bases and J by 3 bases, with 13 bases between. The germline gives CDR1 DFQATT, CDR2 SNEGSKA (reference sequence). The CDR3 runs to 15 residues. CDR3 amino acids: CSARDGRRLTDTQYF. CDR3 sequence (DNA): TGCAGTGCTAGAGATGGTAGGCGACTTACAGATACGCAGTATTTT.

This clonotype appeared a few times. V and J are TRBV25-1 and TRBJ2-3; TRBD2 matches 12 bases. This CDR3 is 18 amino acids long. The ends lost 4 bases at V and 2 bases at J; junction bases unmatched: 10. Germline V gene data show CDR1 as MGHDK and CDR2 as SYGVNS. The CDR3 loop is CASSGRLGTSGPTDTQYF. The CDR3, as DNA: TGTGCCAGCAGTGGGCGCCTGGGGACTAGCGGGCCCACAGATACGCAGTATTTT.

This chain connects TRBV29-1 to TRBJ2-1; tentatively, D is TRBD1 (5 bases). V was clipped by 4 bases and J by 9 bases, with 7 bases between them. In germline, CDR1 is SQVTM, CDR2 ANQGSEA. This CDR3 is 10 amino acids long. The CDR3 bases are TGCAGCGTTGGGGGCTTTGAGCAGTTCTTC. It specifies CSVGGFEQFF.

To note about this clonotype: A much larger clone differs by one base, so this may be a read error. The chain is built from TRBV7-7 and TRBJ2-1; 11 bases fit TRBD1. From germline, CDR1 is SSHAT and CDR2 FNYEAQ (reference sequence). The CDR3 has 15 amino acids. The CDR3 protein is CASSPVGTGGNEQFF. In DNA form, the CDR3 reads TGTGCTAGCAGCCCCGTGGGGACAGGGGGCAATGAGCAGTTCTTC. The entire variable domain, with the rest obtained from reference TRBV7-7 and TRBJ2-1, is as follows: GAGVSQSPRYKVTKRGQDVTLRCDPISSHATLYWYQQALGQGPEFLTYFNYEAQPDKSGLPSDRFSAERPEGSISTLTIQRTEQRDSAMYRCASSPVGTGGNEQFFGPGTRLTVL.

This clonotype was seen repeatedly, ten times or more. The CDR3 spells CASRRDRAYEQYF. In DNA, the CDR3 is TGTGCCAGTCGCCGGGACAGGGCTTACGAGCAGTACTTC. The chain links TRBV2 to TRBJ2-7; TRBD1 aligns across 9 bases. CDR3 length equals 13 residues. Germline V gene data show CDR1 as SNHLY and CDR2 as FYNNEI. V lost 9 bases, J lost 4 bases, and 7 bases stayed unmatched.

The rearrangement uses TRBV9 and TRBJ2-1; 10 bases are a match to TRBD1. Germline-derived CDR1 and CDR2 are SGDLS and YYNGEE. The CDR3 is made up of 17 amino acids. After removal of 5 bases from V and 0 bases from J, the junction contained 8 bases not matched to a gene. The CDR3 nucleotides read TGTGCCAGCAGTCGAATGACAGGGGGCTACTCCTACAATGAGCAGTTCTTC. This sequence encodes CASSRMTGGYSYNEQFF.

J is TRBJ1-1 and V is TRBV28; D call uncertain. CDR1 and CDR2 from the germline V gene are MDHEN and SYDVKM. Deletions cut 8 bases from V and 7 bases from J, with 11 bases between. The CDR3 covers 11 residues. The DNA of the CDR3 is TGTGCCAGCGGTCCAGGCCTTGAAGCTTTCTTT. The encoded protein is CASGPGLEAFF.

V usage is TRBV20-1 and J usage is TRBJ1-2; TRBD1 is a possible D gene (5 bases). CDR3 size: 15 residues. Per germline, CDR1 DFQATT and CDR2 SNEGSKA (reference sequence). V was shortened by 0 bases and J by 3 bases, with 14 bases between the two germline ends. The DNA for the CDR3 is TGCAGTGCTAGAGATGCTGGACGGGGGGACTATGGCTACACCTTC. Amino acids: CSARDAGRGDYGYTF.

Many counts were recorded for this clonotype. The chain recombines TRBV20-1 with TRBJ2-1; 8 bases fit TRBD2. The ends lost 6 bases at V and 3 bases at J; junction bases unmatched: 13. Germline assignment: CDR1 DFQATT and CDR2 SNEGSKA (reference sequence). The CDR3 spans 16 residues. For the CDR3, the DNA is TGCAGTGCCCCTGACCTCCTCAGCGGGAGCTACAATGAGCAGTTCTTC. As protein: CSAPDLLSGSYNEQFF.

This clonotype turned up a few times. V gene TRBV20-1 combines with J gene TRBJ1-1; 9 bases are a match to TRBD1. CDR3 size: 15 residues. The ends lost 3 bases at V and 0 bases at J; junction bases unmatched: 5. The V gene's germline CDR1 is DFQATT and CDR2 SNEGSKA (reference sequence). The CDR3 spells CSARGQGGLNTEAFF. Written as DNA, the CDR3 is TGCAGTGCTAGGGGACAGGGAGGGTTGAACACTGAAGCTTTCTTT.

This clonotype was seen ten or more times. In DNA, the CDR3 is TGCAGTGCTAGAGATCCCCGGGGTCTGGGGTGGGAGACCCAGTACTTC. Translated, it gives CSARDPRGLGWETQYF. The chain links TRBV20-1 to TRBJ2-5; a weak D match, TRBD2 (5 bases). In germline, CDR1 is DFQATT, CDR2 SNEGSKA (reference sequence). CDR3 size: 16 residues. The V end lost 0 bases, the J end lost 5 bases, and 19 bases lay between the germline ends.

As to this clonotype: Relative to the germline gene, one junction end is altered; a read error may explain this. The genes are TRBV29-1 and TRBJ2-7, with D unresolved. The CDR3 totals 12 residues. Looked up from germline, CDR1 is SQVTM and CDR2 is ANQGSEA. The CDR3 nucleotides are TGCAGCGTTGTTGGCGGTTCCTACGAGCAGGACTTC. It translates to CSVVGGSYEQDF.

This rearrangement joins TRBV9 to TRBJ1-6, with D hard to call. V lost 2 bases and J lost 10, with 7 bases in between. CDR1 is SGDLS and CDR2 is YYNGEE in the germline V gene. The CDR3 spans 12 residues. The CDR3, as DNA: TGTGCCAGCAGCGTGGCGGGGTCACCCCTCCACTTT. As protein: CASSVAGSPLHF.

There are a few counts of this clonotype. The chain joins TRBV13 to TRBJ2-5; weak D call: TRBD2 (5 bases). The CDR3 spans 12 residues. Deletions cut 2 bases from V and 6 bases from J, with 7 bases between. The germline V gene has CDR1 PRHDT and CDR2 FYEKMQ (reference sequence). DNA for the CDR3: TGTGCCAGCAGCTTACCGGGAAAGACCCAGTACTTC. Translation: CASSLPGKTQYF.

The chain has TRBV20-1 and TRBJ1-1, with 10 bases that match TRBD1. Germline CDR1 and CDR2: DFQATT and SNEGSKA (reference sequence). The junction had 11 bases not matched to a gene; V was cut back by 5 bases and J by 5 bases. The CDR3 is 15 amino acids. The CDR3: CSAAGTGVVRTEAFF. The DNA for the CDR3 is TGCAGTGCTGCCGGGACAGGGGTCGTAAGAACTGAAGCTTTCTTT.

This clonotype was observed a few times. This chain links TRBV7-2 with TRBJ1-4; 8 bases are a match to TRBD1. V lost 5 bases and J lost 1; bases outside the gene matches: 3. The CDR3 runs 15 residues. Germline V lookup: CDR1 SGHTA, CDR2 FQGNSA. The CDR3 sequence is CASSATGGTNEKLFF. The CDR3 DNA sequence: TGTGCCAGCAGCGCTACAGGGGGAACTAATGAAAAACTGTTTTTT.

This clonotype has at least ten counts. The chain has TRBV5-6 and TRBJ2-1, with D possibly matching TRBD2 (5 bases). Germline CDR1 SGHDT, CDR2 YYEEEE. Trimming shortened V by 4 bases and J by 8 bases, and 16 bases separated the two germline ends. The CDR3 covers 14 residues. CDR3 sequence (DNA): TGTGCCAGCAGCATTATATTCCGGCGGGATGAGCAGTTCTTC. Its translation: CASSIIFRRDEQFF.

In this sample, this clonotype turned up many times. This sequence joins TRBV20-1 and TRBJ2-7, with D perhaps given as TRBD1 or TRBD2 (6 bases each). There are 13 residues in the CDR3. V dropped 5 bases and J dropped 4 bases, with 15 bases sitting between them. Germline V gene data show CDR1 as DFQATT and CDR2 as SNEGSKA (reference sequence). The CDR3 DNA reads TGCAGTGCTGTTTATGGGGGGCTGTACGAGCAGTACTTC. Its translation is CSAVYGGLYEQYF.

The gene calls are TRBV7-6 and TRBJ2-7; D uncertain. The CDR3 consists of 16 residues. Looked up from germline, CDR1 is SGHVS and CDR2 is FNYEAQ. V gave up 1 base and J gave up 4 bases, with 17 bases separating them. CDR3 loop: CASSLEGNRYSYEQYF. CDR3 DNA sequence: TGTGCCAGCAGCTTAGAAGGGAACCGATACTCTTACGAGCAGTACTTC.

In its sample, this clonotype was seen a few times. This sequence joins TRBV15 and TRBJ2-5, with TRBD2 identical over 14 bases. The V segment lost 8 bases and the J segment 11 bases; nucleotides outside the gene matches: 7. Germline CDR1 is LNHNV and CDR2 is YYDKDF (reference sequence). The CDR3 sequence is 13 residues long. The CDR3 DNA sequence: TGTGCCACCGGACTAGCGGGGGGTAATGAGCAGTACTTC. Translated, it gives CATGLAGGNEQYF. The complete variable domain, with remaining parts taken from reference TRBV15 and TRBJ2-5, reads DAMVIQNPRYQVTQFGKPVTLSCSQTLNHNVMYWYQQKSSQAPKLLFHYYDKDFNNEADTPDNFQSRRPNTSFCFLDIRSPGLGDTAMYLCATGLAGGNEQYFGPGTRLLVL.

To note about this clonotype: At one boundary the junction diverges from the germline segment, which might be a read error. The chain employs TRBV7-9 and TRBJ2-1; 9 nucleotides match TRBD1. With the DNA end fitting TRBJ2-7 better, the J assignment may be wrong. Germline V gene data show CDR1 as SEHNR and CDR2 as FQNEAQ (reference sequence). CDR3 length equals 16 residues. The DNA for the CDR3 is TGTGCCGGCAGCTTAGGACAGGGGAAATCCTACAATGAGCAGTACTTC. Its translation is CAGSLGQGKSYNEQYF.